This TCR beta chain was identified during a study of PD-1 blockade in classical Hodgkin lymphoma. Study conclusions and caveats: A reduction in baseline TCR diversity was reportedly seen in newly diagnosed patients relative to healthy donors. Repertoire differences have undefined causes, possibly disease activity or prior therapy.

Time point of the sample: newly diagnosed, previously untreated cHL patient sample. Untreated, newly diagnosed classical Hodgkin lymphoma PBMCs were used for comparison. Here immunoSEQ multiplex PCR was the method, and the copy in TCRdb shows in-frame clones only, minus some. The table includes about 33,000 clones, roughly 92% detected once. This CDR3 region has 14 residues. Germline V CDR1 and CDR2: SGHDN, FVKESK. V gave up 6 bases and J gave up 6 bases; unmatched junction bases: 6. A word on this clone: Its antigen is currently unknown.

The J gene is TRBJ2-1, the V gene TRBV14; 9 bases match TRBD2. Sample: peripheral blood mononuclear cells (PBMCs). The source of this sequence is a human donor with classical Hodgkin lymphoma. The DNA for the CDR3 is TGTGCCAGCAGGCGGGGGGGAGGCGGCAATGAGCAGTTCTTC. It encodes CASRRGGGGNEQFF.